These 15 T cell receptor beta chains were all obtained from the same sample, sequenced in a study of response to subunit inactivated influenza vaccine. Each CDR3 protein is one row after TCRdb ran MiXCR on the RT-PCR reads. The sample lists about 620,000 distinct CDR3 sequences, 12% occurring once. The source was PBMCs from blood, collected on the day of vaccination. Receptor source: a man aged 50 to 59 who received an inactivated influenza vaccine.

This clonotype showed up just a few times. The chain uses TRBV29-1 and TRBJ1-2; 8 nucleotides agree with TRBD1. V lost 7 bases, J lost 7 bases, and 5 bases stayed unmatched. The CDR3 has 11 amino acids. Germline V gives CDR1 SQVTM, CDR2 ANQGSEA. The CDR3 bases are TGCAGCGCCTGGACAGGGTTTGGCTACACCTTC. Translating it yields CSAWTGFGYTF.

This chain links TRBV5-6 with TRBJ1-5; 11 positions agree with TRBD1. There are 18 residues in the CDR3. Germline assignment: CDR1 SGHDT and CDR2 YYEEEE. The ends lost 9 bases at V and 4 bases at J; junction bases unmatched: 18. Written as DNA, the CDR3 is TGTGCCATGGGCCCCGGGACAGGGGGACCCCTTGTTAATCAGCCCCAGCATTTT. Its translation: CAMGPGTGGPLVNQPQHF. Together with reference TRBV5-6 and TRBJ1-5, the CDR3 gives the full variable domain: DAGVTQSPTHLIKTRGQQVTLRCSPKSGHDTVSWYQQALGQGPQFIFQYYEEEERQRGNFPDRFSGHQFPNYSSELNVNALLLGDSALYLCAMGPGTGGPLVNQPQHFGDGTRLSIL.

This chain links TRBV10-3 with TRBJ2-1; 11 positions match TRBD2. J gave up 3 bases and V 5 bases, and 3 bases lay outside the gene matches. Per germline, CDR1 ENHRY and CDR2 SYGVKD. The CDR3 runs to 15 residues. CDR3 sequence (DNA): TGTGCCATCAGTTTAGGACTAGCGGGCTACAATGAGCAGTTCTTC. This codes for CAISLGLAGYNEQFF.

This clonotype was found many times. This sequence joins TRBV12-3 or TRBV12-4 and TRBJ2-7, with D perhaps matching TRBD1 or TRBD2 (7 bases each). Trimming cost V 4 bases and J 0 bases, with 19 bases left between them. This CDR3 has 17 amino acids. The DNA of the CDR3 is TGTGCCAGCAGTTGGGACCAGACAGGGAGGGTCTCCTACGAGCAGTACTTC. Its translation is CASSWDQTGRVSYEQYF.

Here the CDR3 reads CASSPPSRTYEQYF. CDR3 nucleotide sequence: TGTGCCAGCTCACCACCGAGCAGGACCTACGAGCAGTACTTC. The V and J genes are TRBV18 and TRBJ2-7, with D unclear. V was shortened by 0 bases and J by 2 bases, with 8 bases between the two germline ends. CDR1 and CDR2 from the germline V gene are KGHSH and LQKENI. This CDR3 spans 14 amino acids.

The V gene is TRBV6-2 or TRBV6-3, the J gene TRBJ2-1, with 7 bases matching TRBD2. Germline V lookup: CDR1 MNHEY, CDR2 SVGEGT. The CDR3 contains 13 residues. With V trimmed by 2 bases and J by 10 bases, 5 bases remained unmatched. CDR3 amino acids: CASSYTAGVEQFF. In DNA, the CDR3 is TGTGCCAGCAGTTACACGGCGGGGGTGGAGCAGTTCTTC.

This clonotype was seen a few times. The chain carries TRBV7-9 and TRBJ1-4; 8 bases align to TRBD1. The germline CDR1 and CDR2 sequences are SEHNR and FQNEAQ (reference sequence). CDR3 length equals 16 residues. J gave up 0 bases and V 3 bases, and 3 bases lay outside the gene matches. In DNA form, the CDR3 reads TGTGCCAGCAGCTTTTCGACAGGGGCAACTAATGAAAAACTGTTTTTT. Translating it yields CASSFSTGATNEKLFF. Looking up the rest from reference TRBV7-9 and TRBJ1-4 gives the full variable domain: DTGVSQNPRHKITKRGQNVTFRCDPISEHNRLYWYRQTLGQGPEFLTYFQNEAQLEKSRLLSDRFSAERPKGSFSTLEIQRTEQGDSAMYLCASSFSTGATNEKLFFGSGTQLSVL.

The chain employs TRBV12-3 or TRBV12-4 and TRBJ2-4; D ambiguous. The V end lost 6 bases, the J end lost 0 bases, and 6 bases lay between the germline ends. The length of the CDR3 is 13 residues. This CDR3 reads CASSAEAKNIQYF. The CDR3 DNA sequence: TGTGCCAGCAGCGCAGAAGCCAAAAACATTCAGTACTTC.

The chain joins TRBV5-1 to TRBJ2-7; D ambiguous. This CDR3 has 16 amino acids. The germline V gene encodes CDR1 SGHRS and CDR2 YFSETQ. V lost 1 base, J lost 2 bases, and 16 bases lay in between. The CDR3 nucleotides read TGCGCCAGCAGCTTGTCCAGTCCGTCAATTACCTACGAGCAGTACTTC. It specifies CASSLSSPSITYEQYF.

This clonotype was picked up a small number of times. This chain joins TRBV20-1 and TRBJ2-5; D possibly matches TRBD1 or TRBD2 (5 bases each). The CDR3 covers 11 residues. Germline V CDR1 and CDR2: DFQATT, SNEGSKA (reference sequence). The CDR3 spells CRLGASETQYF. The CDR3 bases are TGCAGACTCGGGGCGAGCGAGACCCAGTACTTC.

This clonotype was detected ten times or more. The chain uses TRBV7-2 and TRBJ2-5; 9 bases agree with TRBD1. The CDR3 totals 15 residues. V was clipped by 3 bases and J by 1 base; unmatched bases: 3. CDR1 is SGHTA, CDR2 FQGNSA, per germline. The CDR3 region has the DNA TGTGCCAGCAGCTTGATACAGGGGGCCCAAGAGACCCAGTACTTC. Its translation: CASSLIQGAQETQYF.

This clonotype was counted only a few times. The chain joins TRBV6-1 to TRBJ2-7, with a possible D match to TRBD2 (5 bases). The CDR3 is 16 residues long. Per the germline V gene, CDR1 is MNHNS and CDR2 is SASEGT. Trimming pared 6 bases from V and 4 bases from J, leaving 22 bases between. The CDR3 bases are TGTGCCAGCAGCTCCGGTGGCTTGTCCACGGGGTACGAGCAGTACTTC. Amino acids: CASSSGGLSTGYEQYF.

The sample holds many counts of this clonotype. The V gene is TRBV7-2, the J gene TRBJ2-7; unclear D gene. The V and J ends lost 3 bases and 0 bases respectively, with 9 bases between them. Looked up from germline, CDR1 is SGHTA and CDR2 is FQGNSA. The CDR3 extends over 14 amino acids. The DNA for the CDR3 is TGTGCCAGCAGCTTCCAGGAGAACTCCTACGAGCAGTACTTC. Encoded protein: CASSFQENSYEQYF.

The chain joins TRBV9 to TRBJ2-1; 13 bases are a match to TRBD2. CDR3 length equals 16 residues. The germline V gene has CDR1 SGDLS and CDR2 YYNGEE. The V segment lost 0 bases and the J segment 9 bases; nucleotides outside the gene matches: 6. The CDR3 coding sequence is TGTGCCAGCAGCGTAGGACTAGCGGGAGGCATTGGTGAGCAGTTCTTC. Translation gives CASSVGLAGGIGEQFF.

The chain carries TRBV9 and TRBJ2-7; 7 nucleotides line up with TRBD2. V lost 0 bases and J lost 3; bases outside the gene matches: 3. Germline values: CDR1 SGDLS, CDR2 YYNGEE. The CDR3 length is 14 residues. The CDR3 sequence is CASSVAQRDYEQYF. In DNA form, the CDR3 reads TGTGCCAGCAGCGTAGCCCAGCGGGACTACGAGCAGTACTTC.